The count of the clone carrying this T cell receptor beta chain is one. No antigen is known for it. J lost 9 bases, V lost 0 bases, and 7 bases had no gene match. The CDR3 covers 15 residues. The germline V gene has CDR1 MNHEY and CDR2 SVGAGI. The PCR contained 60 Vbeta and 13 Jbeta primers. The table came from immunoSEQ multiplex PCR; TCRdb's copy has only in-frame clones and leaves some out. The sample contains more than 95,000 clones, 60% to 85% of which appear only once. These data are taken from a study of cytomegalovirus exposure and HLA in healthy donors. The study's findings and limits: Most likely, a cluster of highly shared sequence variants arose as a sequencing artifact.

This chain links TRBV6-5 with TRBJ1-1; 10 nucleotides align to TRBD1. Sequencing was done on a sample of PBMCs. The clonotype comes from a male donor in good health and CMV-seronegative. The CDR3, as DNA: TGTGCCAGCAGTTACTCGCGGGACAGGGGATCGAAAGCTTTCTTT. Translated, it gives CASSYSRDRGSKAFF.